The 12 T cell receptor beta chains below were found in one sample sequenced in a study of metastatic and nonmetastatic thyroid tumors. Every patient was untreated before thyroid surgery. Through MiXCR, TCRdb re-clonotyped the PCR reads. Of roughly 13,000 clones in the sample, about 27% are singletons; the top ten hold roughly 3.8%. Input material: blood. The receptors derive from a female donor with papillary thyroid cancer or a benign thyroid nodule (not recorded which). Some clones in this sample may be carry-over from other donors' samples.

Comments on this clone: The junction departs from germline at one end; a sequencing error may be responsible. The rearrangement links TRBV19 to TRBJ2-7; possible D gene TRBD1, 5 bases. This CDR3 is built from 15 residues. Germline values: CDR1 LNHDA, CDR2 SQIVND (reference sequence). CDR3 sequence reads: CPSRPTRQSIGEQYF. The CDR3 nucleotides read TGTCCCAGTAGGCCCACAAGACAGTCTATTGGCGAGCAGTACTTC.

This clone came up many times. As DNA, the CDR3 is TGCGCCAGCAGCCCCTCATCTGCTTCGTTGTACACTGAAGCTTTCTTT. It yields the protein CASSPSSASLYTEAFF. This chain links TRBV4-1 with TRBJ1-1; D uncertain. Germline-derived CDR1 and CDR2 are MGHRA and YSYEKL. Trimming took off 4 bases at V and 3 bases at J, with 18 bases between the two ends. The CDR3 length is 16 residues.

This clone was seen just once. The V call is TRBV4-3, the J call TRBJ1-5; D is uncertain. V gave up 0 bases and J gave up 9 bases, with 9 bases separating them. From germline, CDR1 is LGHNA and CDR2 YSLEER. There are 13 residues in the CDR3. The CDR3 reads CASSQENPGPQHF. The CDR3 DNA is TGCGCCAGCAGCCAAGAAAATCCGGGGCCCCAGCATTTT.

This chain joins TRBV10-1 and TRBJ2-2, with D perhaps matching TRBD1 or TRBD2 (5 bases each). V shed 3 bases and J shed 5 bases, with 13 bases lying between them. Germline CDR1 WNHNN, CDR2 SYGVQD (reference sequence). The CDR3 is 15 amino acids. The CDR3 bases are TGCGCCAGCAGTGAATCGGCAGGGAGAACCGGGGAGCTGTTTTTT. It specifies CASSESAGRTGELFF.

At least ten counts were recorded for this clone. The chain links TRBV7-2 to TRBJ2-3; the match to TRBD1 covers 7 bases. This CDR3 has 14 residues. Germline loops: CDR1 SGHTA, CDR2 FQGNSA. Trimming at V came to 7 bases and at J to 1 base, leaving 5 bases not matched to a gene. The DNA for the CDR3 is TGTGCCAGCACGAAAGGGGGCGGCACAGATACGCAGTATTTT. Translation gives CASTKGGGTDTQYF.

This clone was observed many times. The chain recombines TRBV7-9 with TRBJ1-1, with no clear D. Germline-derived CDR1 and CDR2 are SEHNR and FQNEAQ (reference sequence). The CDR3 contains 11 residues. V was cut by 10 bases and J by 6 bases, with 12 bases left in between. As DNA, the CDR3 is TGTGCCAACTCAATTGGGCCTGAAGCTTTCTTT. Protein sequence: CANSIGPEAFF.

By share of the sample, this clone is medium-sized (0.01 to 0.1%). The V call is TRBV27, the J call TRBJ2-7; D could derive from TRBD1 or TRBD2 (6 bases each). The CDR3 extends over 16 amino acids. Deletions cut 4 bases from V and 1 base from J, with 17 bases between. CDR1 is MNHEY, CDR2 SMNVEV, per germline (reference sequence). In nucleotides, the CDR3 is TGTGCCAGCAGTTCAGAGGGGCCGGGGGCATCCTACGAGCAGTACTTC. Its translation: CASSSEGPGASYEQYF.

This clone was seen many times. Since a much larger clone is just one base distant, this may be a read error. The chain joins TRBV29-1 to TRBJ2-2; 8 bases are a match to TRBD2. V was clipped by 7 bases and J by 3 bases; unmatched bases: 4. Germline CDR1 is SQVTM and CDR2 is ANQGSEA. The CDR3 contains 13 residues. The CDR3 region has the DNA TGCAGCGCCGGTAGCGGGGACACCGGGGAGCTGTTTTTT. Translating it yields CSAGSGDTGELFF.

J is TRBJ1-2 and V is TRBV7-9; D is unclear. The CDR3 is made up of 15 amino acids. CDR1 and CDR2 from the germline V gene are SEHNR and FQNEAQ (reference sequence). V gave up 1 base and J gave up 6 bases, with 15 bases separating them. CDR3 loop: CASSLGPRSAHGYTF. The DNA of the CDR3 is TGTGCCAGCAGCTTAGGACCGCGGTCCGCGCATGGCTACACCTTC. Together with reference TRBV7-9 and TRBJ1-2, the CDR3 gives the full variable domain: DTGVSQNPRHKITKRGQNVTFRCDPISEHNRLYWYRQTLGQGPEFLTYFQNEAQLEKSRLLSDRFSAERPKGSFSTLEIQRTEQGDSAMYLCASSLGPRSAHGYTFGSGTRLTVV.

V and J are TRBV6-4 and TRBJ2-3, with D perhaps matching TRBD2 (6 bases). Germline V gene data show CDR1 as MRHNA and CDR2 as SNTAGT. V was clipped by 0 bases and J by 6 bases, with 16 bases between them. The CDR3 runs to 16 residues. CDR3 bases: TGTGCCAGCAGTGACTCGAATAGCGGTGGGGCCGATACGCAGTATTTT. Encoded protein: CASSDSNSGGADTQYF.

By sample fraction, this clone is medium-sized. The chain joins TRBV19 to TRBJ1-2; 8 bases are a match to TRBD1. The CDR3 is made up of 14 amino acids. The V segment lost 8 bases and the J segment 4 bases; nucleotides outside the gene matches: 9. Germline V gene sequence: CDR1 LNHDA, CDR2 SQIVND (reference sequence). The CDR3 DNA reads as TGTGCCAGTCGTGACCGGGACAGGTCCTATGGCTACACCTTC. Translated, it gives CASRDRDRSYGYTF.

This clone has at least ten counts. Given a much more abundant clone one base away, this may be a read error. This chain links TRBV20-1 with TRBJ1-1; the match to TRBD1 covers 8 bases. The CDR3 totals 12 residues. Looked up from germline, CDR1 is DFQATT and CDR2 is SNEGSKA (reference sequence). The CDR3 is CSADRGETVAFF. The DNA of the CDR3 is TGCAGTGCCGACAGGGGAGAGACTGTAGCTTTCTTT.